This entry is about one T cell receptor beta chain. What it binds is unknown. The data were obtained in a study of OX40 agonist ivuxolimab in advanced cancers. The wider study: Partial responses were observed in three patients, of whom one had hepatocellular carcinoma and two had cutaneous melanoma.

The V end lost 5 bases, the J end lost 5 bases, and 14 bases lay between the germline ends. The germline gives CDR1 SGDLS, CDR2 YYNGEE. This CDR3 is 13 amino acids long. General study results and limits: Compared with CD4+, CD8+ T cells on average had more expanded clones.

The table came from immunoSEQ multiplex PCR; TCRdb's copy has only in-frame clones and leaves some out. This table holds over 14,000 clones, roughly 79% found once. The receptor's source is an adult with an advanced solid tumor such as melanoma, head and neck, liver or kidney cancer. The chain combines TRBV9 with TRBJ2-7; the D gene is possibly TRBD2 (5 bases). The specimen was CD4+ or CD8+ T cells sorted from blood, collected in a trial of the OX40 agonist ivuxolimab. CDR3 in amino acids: CASSGGGHHEQYF. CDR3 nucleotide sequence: TGTGCCAGCAGTGGAGGCGGGCACCACGAGCAGTACTTC.